These 18 T cell receptor beta chains originate from one sample sequenced in a study of early T cells in non-severe SARS-CoV-2 infection. Each CDR3 protein gets one entry after TCRdb re-called the 5' RACE reads with MiXCR. The sample lists 55,000 to 80,000 distinct CDR3 sequences, approximately 12% occurring once. Sequences were obtained from whole blood. These receptors all come from an adult who was a healthcare worker with PCR-confirmed SARS-CoV-2 infection or an uninfected control (not recorded which).

The chain has TRBV5-6 and TRBJ2-1; the D gene could be TRBD1 or TRBD2 (5 bases each). Looked up from germline, CDR1 is SGHDT and CDR2 is YYEEEE. With 3 bases removed from V and 7 bases from J, the gap between germline ends came to 5 bases. The CDR3 runs to 11 residues. The CDR3 loop is CASSWGNEQFF. In DNA form, the CDR3 reads TGTGCCAGCAGCTGGGGGAATGAGCAGTTCTTC. The full variable domain, rest sourced from reference TRBV5-6 and TRBJ2-1, is DAGVTQSPTHLIKTRGQQVTLRCSPKSGHDTVSWYQQALGQGPQFIFQYYEEEERQRGNFPDRFSGHQFPNYSSELNVNALLLGDSALYLCASSWGNEQFFGPGTRLTVL.

This clonotype was counted ten times or more. The genes are TRBV11-2 and TRBJ2-5; the D gene is possibly TRBD2 (6 bases). The length of the CDR3 is 14 residues. Germline values: CDR1 SGHAT, CDR2 FQNNGV. Trimming removed 3 bases from V and 4 bases from J, with 12 bases in between. This chain's CDR3 is CASSFGGRGETQYF. The CDR3 DNA reads as TGTGCCAGCAGCTTTGGAGGGAGAGGAGAGACCCAGTACTTC.

This clonotype was counted many times. This chain joins TRBV5-4 and TRBJ2-7, with 11 bases matching TRBD1. This CDR3 has 15 residues. Looked up from germline, CDR1 is SGHNT and CDR2 is YYREEE (reference sequence). Losses at the gene ends were 4 bases for V and 7 bases for J; bases not matched to a gene: 10. The CDR3 region is CASSLGGQGAREQYF. CDR3 bases: TGTGCCAGCAGCCTTGGAGGACAGGGGGCGAGGGAGCAGTACTTC.

This chain uses TRBV20-1 with TRBJ2-7, with D tentatively TRBD1 (5 bases). The germline V and J ends were trimmed by 6 bases and 5 bases, with 14 bases remaining between them. The CDR3 totals 12 residues. Germline values: CDR1 DFQATT, CDR2 SNEGSKA (reference sequence). The CDR3 sequence: CSAPDSKDEQYF. The CDR3, as DNA: TGCAGTGCGCCCGACAGCAAAGACGAGCAGTACTTC.

This clonotype was seen repeatedly, ten times or more. The chain employs TRBV11-2 and TRBJ2-1, with 10 nucleotides matching TRBD2. In germline, CDR1 is SGHAT, CDR2 FQNNGV. Germline trimming cut 6 bases from V and 7 bases from J; bases unmatched to any gene: 9. The CDR3 totals 15 residues. The CDR3 reads CASRFSGRLGNEQFF. CDR3 coding DNA: TGTGCCAGCAGATTTAGCGGGAGGCTGGGAAATGAGCAGTTCTTC.

This clonotype occurred many times. This chain links TRBV12-3 or TRBV12-4 with TRBJ1-3; D possibly corresponds to TRBD1 (5 bases). The CDR3 spans 14 residues. Trimming pared 8 bases from V and 2 bases from J, leaving 13 bases between. CDR3 coding DNA: TGTGCCAGCCGCCGTGCGGGGGCTGGAAACACCATATATTTT. Translating gives CASRRAGAGNTIYF.

The rearrangement joins TRBV4-1 to TRBJ2-7, with TRBD1 as a possible D gene (5 bases). The CDR3 extends over 15 amino acids. Germline V gives CDR1 MGHRA, CDR2 YSYEKL. V gave up 1 base and J gave up 7 bases, with 17 bases separating them. CDR3 residues: CASSQAWGRSEEQYF. The CDR3 DNA follows: TGCGCCAGCAGCCAAGCATGGGGCAGGAGTGAGGAGCAGTACTTC.

The chain couples TRBV3-1 to TRBJ1-5; D gene unclear. Germline lookup yields CDR1 LGHDT and CDR2 YNNKEL (reference sequence). This CDR3 is built from 14 residues. Trimming removed 1 base at V and 6 bases at J, with 10 bases between. For the CDR3, the DNA is TGTGCCAGCAGCCAAGGGCCCTCGACTCAGCCCCAGCATTTT. This codes for CASSQGPSTQPQHF.

This clonotype came up many times. The chain has TRBV7-9 and TRBJ1-4; D remains unclear. The CDR3 consists of 14 residues. Germline V gene sequence: CDR1 SEHNR, CDR2 FQNEAQ (reference sequence). V was trimmed by 5 bases and J by 4 bases, leaving 11 bases between them. CDR3 DNA sequence: TGTGCCAGCAGCCACAACTCCGTTAATGAAAAACTGTTTTTT. It translates to CASSHNSVNEKLFF.

The chain employs TRBV5-1 and TRBJ2-3, with 8 nucleotides matching TRBD2. The J segment lost 4 bases and the V segment lost 2 bases, leaving 3 bases of the junction unmatched. The CDR3 is 14 amino acids. Germline V gene sequence: CDR1 SGHRS, CDR2 YFSETQ. As DNA, the CDR3 is TGCGCCAGCAGCTTCGGACTAGCTTCAGATACGCAGTATTTT. Translation: CASSFGLASDTQYF.

This clonotype was detected many times. This chain links TRBV2 with TRBJ2-1, with TRBD2 matching 11 bases. The germline CDR1 and CDR2 sequences are SNHLY and FYNNEI. Trimming removed 6 bases from V and 5 bases from J; junction bases left unmatched: 6. The length of the CDR3 is 15 residues. The CDR3 protein is CASSLGLAANNEQFF. The CDR3, as DNA: TGTGCCAGCAGCCTGGGACTAGCGGCTAACAATGAGCAGTTCTTC. The variable domain in full, with the rest retrieved from reference TRBV2 and TRBJ2-1, is EPEVTQTPSHQVTQMGQEVILRCVPISNHLYFYWYRQILGQKVEFLVSFYNNEISEKSEIFDDQFSVERPDGSNFTLKIRSTKLEDSAMYFCASSLGLAANNEQFFGPGTRLTVL.

The V gene is TRBV29-1, the J gene TRBJ2-3; the D is unclear. The V gene lost 0 bases and the J gene lost 2 bases, with 12 bases spanning the gap. The CDR3 is 15 residues long. Germline V gene sequence: CDR1 SQVTM, CDR2 ANQGSEA. CDR3 nucleotide sequence: TGCAGCGTTGAAGAGGGCGCCAGATTCACAGATACGCAGTATTTT. Translation gives CSVEEGARFTDTQYF.

This clonotype was seen ten or more times. The chain combines TRBV6-2 or TRBV6-3 with TRBJ1-1; D not resolved. The V gene lost 7 bases and the J gene lost 1 base, with 13 bases spanning the gap. The CDR3 has 14 residues. CDR1 is MNHEY and CDR2 is SVGEGT in the germline V gene. The CDR3 reads CASKGAARNTEAFF. The CDR3 nucleotides read TGTGCCAGCAAGGGTGCCGCGCGGAACACTGAAGCTTTCTTT.

The chain carries TRBV30 and TRBJ1-1; tentatively, D is TRBD1 (5 bases). Trimming removed 1 base from V and 2 bases from J, with 11 bases in between. The length of the CDR3 is 14 residues. Germline V gene data show CDR1 as GTSNPN and CDR2 as SVGIG (reference sequence). The CDR3, as DNA: TGTGCCTGGAGTGCGGGACTTACTAACACTGAAGCTTTCTTT. Translation: CAWSAGLTNTEAFF. Based on the CDR3 plus reference TRBV30 and TRBJ1-1, the full variable domain is SQTIHQWPATLVQPVGSPLSLECTVEGTSNPNLYWYRQAAGRGLQLLFYSVGIGQISSEVPQNLSASRPQDRQFILSSKKLLLSDSGFYLCAWSAGLTNTEAFFGQGTRLTVV.

This sequence joins TRBV5-4 and TRBJ2-1; 10 nucleotides align to TRBD2. Looked up from germline, CDR1 is SGHNT and CDR2 is YYREEE (reference sequence). After removal of 0 bases from V and 8 bases from J, the junction contained 8 bases not matched to a gene. The CDR3 length is 16 residues. The CDR3: CASSLAPAGGLDEQFF. In nucleotides, the CDR3 is TGTGCCAGCAGCTTGGCCCCAGCGGGAGGGCTCGATGAGCAGTTCTTC.

In its sample, this clonotype was seen a few times. This chain uses TRBV6-6 with TRBJ2-3; no firm D call. CDR1 MNHNY and CDR2 SVGAGI come from the germline V gene (reference sequence). V shed 2 bases and J shed 0 bases, with 15 bases lying between them. The CDR3 spans 17 residues. Here the CDR3 DNA reads TGTGCCAGCAGTTACCCTGACACTCCGACTAGCACAGATACGCAGTATTTT. Amino acids: CASSYPDTPTSTDTQYF.

This clonotype was recorded many times. The V call is TRBV27, the J call TRBJ2-2; TRBD2 agrees at 13 bases. The germline CDR1 and CDR2 sequences are MNHEY and SMNVEV (reference sequence). The CDR3 is made up of 18 amino acids. The trim removed 8 bases at V and 1 base at J, leaving 10 bases unmatched. In DNA, the CDR3 is TGTGCCAGCTCCTACCGACTAGCGGGGGGTCTGAACACCGGGGAGCTGTTTTTT. Residues: CASSYRLAGGLNTGELFF.

This rearrangement joins TRBV6-6 to TRBJ1-1, with a tentative D call TRBD1 (5 bases). V was cut by 2 bases and J by 2 bases, with 9 bases left in between. The CDR3 loop spans 14 amino acids. The germline V gene encodes CDR1 MNHNY and CDR2 SVGAGI (reference sequence). The CDR3 sequence is CASSYRGGNTEAFF. The CDR3 bases are TGTGCCAGCAGTTACAGGGGAGGAAACACTGAAGCTTTCTTT.